These 5 T cell receptor beta chains share one sample of origin, sequenced in a study of CD8 T cells in Susac syndrome. Random hexamers primed reverse transcription of about 0.5 to 1 ug RNA. TCRdb itself ran the immunoSEQ multiplex PCR reads through MiXCR, one entry per CDR3 protein. Among around 71,000 distinct CDR3 sequences listed, over 90% were seen once. Material for sequencing was CD4+ T cells from PBMCs. All receptors derive from a human donor with multiple sclerosis.

The V and J genes are TRBV11-1 and TRBJ2-3; 9 nucleotides agree with TRBD2. CDR1 and CDR2 (germline): SGHAT, FQDESV (reference sequence). The J segment lost 5 bases and the V segment lost 2 bases, leaving 8 bases of the junction unmatched. CDR3 length equals 16 residues. The CDR3 protein is CASSLLSGGPGDTQYF. CDR3 DNA sequence: TGTGCCAGCAGCTTACTCAGCGGGGGGCCCGGAGATACGCAGTATTTT.

The rearrangement joins TRBV5-1 to TRBJ1-1, with TRBD1 matching over 8 bases. The CDR3 totals 18 residues. Germline trimming cut 4 bases from V and 1 base from J; bases unmatched to any gene: 15. Germline-derived CDR1 and CDR2 are SGHRS and YFSETQ. This CDR3 reads CASSRDPGTGRTNTEAFF. The DNA of the CDR3 is TGCGCCAGCAGCAGGGATCCTGGGACAGGACGAACGAACACTGAAGCTTTCTTT. Together with reference TRBV5-1 and TRBJ1-1, the CDR3 gives the full variable domain: KAGVTQTPRYLIKTRGQQVTLSCSPISGHRSVSWYQQTPGQGLQFLFEYFSETQRNKGNFPGRFSGRQFSNSRSEMNVSTLELGDSALYLCASSRDPGTGRTNTEAFFGQGTRLTVV.

The chain combines TRBV4-1 with TRBJ2-3, with D possibly TRBD1 on 6 matching bases. CDR3 length equals 16 residues. Germline V lookup: CDR1 MGHRA, CDR2 YSYEKL. Between the trimmed V and J ends, which lost 0 bases and 3 bases, there was a span of 13 bases. In DNA form, the CDR3 reads TGCGCCAGCAGCCAAGATCAAGGCAGGGGTACAGATACGCAGTATTTT. This encodes CASSQDQGRGTDTQYF.

The V call is TRBV5-1, the J call TRBJ2-1, with 9 bases aligning to TRBD2. CDR3 length equals 16 residues. Germline loops: CDR1 SGHRS, CDR2 YFSETQ. Trimming removed 1 base from V and 2 bases from J; junction bases left unmatched: 4. CDR3 sequence (DNA): TGCGCCAGCAGCTTGAGGACTAGCGAGGCCTACAATGAGCAGTTCTTC. It specifies CASSLRTSEAYNEQFF.

The gene calls are TRBV5-1 and TRBJ2-3, with TRBD2 as a possible D gene (6 bases). The CDR3 runs to 14 residues. V lost 4 bases and J lost 2, with 11 bases in between. Germline assignment: CDR1 SGHRS and CDR2 YFSETQ. The CDR3 sequence: CASSPEGNTDTQYF. The CDR3 DNA reads TGCGCCAGCAGCCCGGAGGGGAACACAGATACGCAGTATTTT.